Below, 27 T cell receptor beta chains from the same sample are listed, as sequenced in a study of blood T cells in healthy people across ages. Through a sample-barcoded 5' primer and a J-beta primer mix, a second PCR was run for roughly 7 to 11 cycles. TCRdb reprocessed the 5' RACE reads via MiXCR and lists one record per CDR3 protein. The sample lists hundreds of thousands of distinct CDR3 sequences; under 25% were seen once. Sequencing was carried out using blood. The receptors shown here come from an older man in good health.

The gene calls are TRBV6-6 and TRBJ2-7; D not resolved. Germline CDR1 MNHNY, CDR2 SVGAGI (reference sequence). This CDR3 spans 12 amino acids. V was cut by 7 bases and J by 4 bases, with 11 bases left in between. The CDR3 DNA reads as TGTGCCAGCACCACCGACAATTACGAGCAGTACTTC. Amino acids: CASTTDNYEQYF.

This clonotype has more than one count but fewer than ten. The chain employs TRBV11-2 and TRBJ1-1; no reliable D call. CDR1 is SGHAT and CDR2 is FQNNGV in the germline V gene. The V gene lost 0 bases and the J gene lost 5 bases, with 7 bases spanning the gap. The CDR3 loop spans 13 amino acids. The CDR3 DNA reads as TGTGCCAGCAGCTTAGATTTGAGGACTGAAGCTTTCTTT. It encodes CASSLDLRTEAFF.

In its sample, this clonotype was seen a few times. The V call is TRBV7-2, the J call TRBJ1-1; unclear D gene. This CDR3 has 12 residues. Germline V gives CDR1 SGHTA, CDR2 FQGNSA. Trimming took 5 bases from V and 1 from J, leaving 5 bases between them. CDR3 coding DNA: TGTGCCAGCAGCGGTTGGAACACTGAAGCTTTCTTT. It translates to CASSGWNTEAFF.

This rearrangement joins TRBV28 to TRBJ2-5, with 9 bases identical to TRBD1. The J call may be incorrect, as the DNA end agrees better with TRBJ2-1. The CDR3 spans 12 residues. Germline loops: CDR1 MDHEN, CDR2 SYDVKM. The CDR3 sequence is CASSSGDRAQFF. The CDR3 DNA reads TGTGCCAGCAGTTCCGGGGACAGGGCTCAGTTCTTC.

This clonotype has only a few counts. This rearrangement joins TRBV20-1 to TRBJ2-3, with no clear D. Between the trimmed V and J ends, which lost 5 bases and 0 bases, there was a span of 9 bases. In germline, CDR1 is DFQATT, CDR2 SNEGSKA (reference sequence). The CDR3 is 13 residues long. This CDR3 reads CSALQSSTDTQYF. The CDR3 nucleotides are TGCAGTGCTCTCCAGTCCAGCACAGATACGCAGTATTTT.

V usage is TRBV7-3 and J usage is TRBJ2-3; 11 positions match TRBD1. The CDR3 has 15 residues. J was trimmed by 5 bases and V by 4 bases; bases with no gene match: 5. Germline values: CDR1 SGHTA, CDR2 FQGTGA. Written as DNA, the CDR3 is TGTGCCAGCAGCTCCGGGGACAGGGGGTTAGATACGCAGTATTTT. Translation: CASSSGDRGLDTQYF.

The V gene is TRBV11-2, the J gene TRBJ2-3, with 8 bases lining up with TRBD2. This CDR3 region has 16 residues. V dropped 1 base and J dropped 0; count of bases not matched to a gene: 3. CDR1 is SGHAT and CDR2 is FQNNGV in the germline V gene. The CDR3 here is CASSLGGGGSTDTQYF. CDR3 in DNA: TGTGCCAGCAGCTTAGGGGGCGGGGGGAGCACAGATACGCAGTATTTT. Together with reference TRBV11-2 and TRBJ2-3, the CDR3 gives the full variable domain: EAGVAQSPRYKIIEKRQSVAFWCNPISGHATLYWYQQILGQGPKLLIQFQNNGVVDDSQLPKDRFSAERLKGVDSTLKIQPAKLEDSAVYLCASSLGGGGSTDTQYFGPGTRLTVL.

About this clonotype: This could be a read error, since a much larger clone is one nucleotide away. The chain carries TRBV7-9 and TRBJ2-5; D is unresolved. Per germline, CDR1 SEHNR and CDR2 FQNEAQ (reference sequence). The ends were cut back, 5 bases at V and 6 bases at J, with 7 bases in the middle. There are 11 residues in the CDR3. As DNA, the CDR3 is TGTGCCAGCAGCATAGAAAAGACCCAGTACTTC. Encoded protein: CASSIEKTQYF.

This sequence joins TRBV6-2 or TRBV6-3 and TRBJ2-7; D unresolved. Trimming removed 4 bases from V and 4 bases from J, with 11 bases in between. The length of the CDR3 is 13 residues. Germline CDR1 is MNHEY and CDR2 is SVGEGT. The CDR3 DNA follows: TGTGCCAGCAGTTTTAAAGGCAGATACGAGCAGTACTTC. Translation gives CASSFKGRYEQYF.

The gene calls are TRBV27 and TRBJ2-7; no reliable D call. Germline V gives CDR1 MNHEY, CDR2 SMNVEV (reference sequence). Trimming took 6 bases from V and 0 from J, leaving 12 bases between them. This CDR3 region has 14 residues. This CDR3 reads CASRDRAVSYEQYF. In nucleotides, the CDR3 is TGTGCCAGCAGGGACCGGGCCGTCTCCTACGAGCAGTACTTC.

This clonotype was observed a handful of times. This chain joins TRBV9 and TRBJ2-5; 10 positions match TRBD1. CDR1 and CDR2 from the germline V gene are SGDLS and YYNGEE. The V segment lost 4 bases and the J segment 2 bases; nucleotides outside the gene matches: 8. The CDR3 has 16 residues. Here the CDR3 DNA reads TGTGCCAGCAGCCTAGGTAGGGGACAGGGGCAAGAGACCCAGTACTTC. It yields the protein CASSLGRGQGQETQYF.

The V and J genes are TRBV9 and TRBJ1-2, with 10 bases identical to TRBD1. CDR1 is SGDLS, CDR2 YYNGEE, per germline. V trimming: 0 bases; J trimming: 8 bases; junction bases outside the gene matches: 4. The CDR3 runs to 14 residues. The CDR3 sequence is CASSVVPGQGGYTF. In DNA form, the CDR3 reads TGTGCCAGCAGCGTAGTCCCGGGACAGGGGGGCTACACCTTC.

The CDR3 sequence: CASSLVGAGMGTEAFF. CDR3 sequence (DNA): TGTGCCAGCAGCTTAGTAGGGGCAGGGATGGGCACTGAAGCTTTCTTT. This chain joins TRBV7-2 and TRBJ1-1; weak D call: TRBD1 (5 bases). The CDR3 loop spans 16 amino acids. V shed 1 base and J shed 4 bases, with 16 bases lying between them. Per the germline V gene, CDR1 is SGHTA and CDR2 is FQGNSA.

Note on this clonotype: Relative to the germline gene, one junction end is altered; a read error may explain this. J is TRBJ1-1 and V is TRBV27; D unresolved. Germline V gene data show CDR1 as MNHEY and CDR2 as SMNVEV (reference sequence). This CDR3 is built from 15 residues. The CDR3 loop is CVSSSLVSPNTEAFF. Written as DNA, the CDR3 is TGTGTCAGCAGTTCCTTAGTGTCGCCGAACACTGAAGCTTTCTTT.

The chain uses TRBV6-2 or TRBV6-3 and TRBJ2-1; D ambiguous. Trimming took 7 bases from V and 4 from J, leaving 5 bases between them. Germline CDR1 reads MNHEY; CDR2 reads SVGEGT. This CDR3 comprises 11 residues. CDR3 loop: CASTRYNEQFF. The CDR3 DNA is TGTGCCAGCACTAGATACAATGAGCAGTTCTTC.

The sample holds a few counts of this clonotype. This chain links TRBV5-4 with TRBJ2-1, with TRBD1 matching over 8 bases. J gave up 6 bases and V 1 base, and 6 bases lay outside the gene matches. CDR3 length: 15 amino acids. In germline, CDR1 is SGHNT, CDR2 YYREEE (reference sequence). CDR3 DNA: TGTGCCAGCAGCTTGAGGGGACAGGTTCTCAATGAGCAGTTCTTC. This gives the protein CASSLRGQVLNEQFF.

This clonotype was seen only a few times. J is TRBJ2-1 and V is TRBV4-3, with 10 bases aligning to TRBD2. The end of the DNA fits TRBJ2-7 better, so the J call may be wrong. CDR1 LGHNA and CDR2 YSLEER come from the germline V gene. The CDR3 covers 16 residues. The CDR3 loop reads CASSQGTSGSPYEQYF. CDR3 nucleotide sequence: TGCGCCAGCAGCCAAGGGACTAGCGGCTCCCCCTACGAGCAGTACTTC.

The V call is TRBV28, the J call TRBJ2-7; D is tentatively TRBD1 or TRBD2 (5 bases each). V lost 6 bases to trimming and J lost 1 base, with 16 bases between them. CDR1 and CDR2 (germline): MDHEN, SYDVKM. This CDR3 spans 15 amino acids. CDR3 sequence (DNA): TGTGCCAGCAGCCCACCTCGGGACGATTCCTACGAGCAGTACTTC. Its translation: CASSPPRDDSYEQYF.

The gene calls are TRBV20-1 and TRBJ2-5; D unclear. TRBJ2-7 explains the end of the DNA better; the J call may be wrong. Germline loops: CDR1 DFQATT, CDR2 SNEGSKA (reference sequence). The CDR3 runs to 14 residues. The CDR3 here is CSASMVSQTYEQYF. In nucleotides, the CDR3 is TGCAGTGCTAGCATGGTATCGCAGACCTACGAGCAGTACTTC.

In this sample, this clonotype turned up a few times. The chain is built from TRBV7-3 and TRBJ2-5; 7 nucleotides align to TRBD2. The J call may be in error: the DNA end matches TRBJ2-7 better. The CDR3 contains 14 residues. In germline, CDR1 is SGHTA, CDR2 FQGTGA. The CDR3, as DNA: TGTGCCAGCAGCTTAAATAGCGGGCAGTACGAGCAGTACTTC. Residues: CASSLNSGQYEQYF.

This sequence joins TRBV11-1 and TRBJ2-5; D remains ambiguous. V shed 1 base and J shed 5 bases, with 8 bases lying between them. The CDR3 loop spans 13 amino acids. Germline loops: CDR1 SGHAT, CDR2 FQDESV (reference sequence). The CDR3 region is CASSLVWMETQYF. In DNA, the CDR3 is TGTGCCAGCAGCTTAGTGTGGATGGAGACCCAGTACTTC.

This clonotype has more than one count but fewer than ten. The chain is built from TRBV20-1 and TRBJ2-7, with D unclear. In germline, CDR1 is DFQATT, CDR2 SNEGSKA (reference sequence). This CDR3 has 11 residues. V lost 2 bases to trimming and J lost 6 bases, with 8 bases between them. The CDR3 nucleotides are TGCAGTGCTAGATTGTCAACCGAGCAGTACTTC. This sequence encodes CSARLSTEQYF.

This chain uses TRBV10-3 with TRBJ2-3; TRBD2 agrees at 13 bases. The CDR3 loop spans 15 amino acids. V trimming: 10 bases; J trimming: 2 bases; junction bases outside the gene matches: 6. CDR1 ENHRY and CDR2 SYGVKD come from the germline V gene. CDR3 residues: CATRLAGGFTDTQYF. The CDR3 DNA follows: TGTGCCACGCGACTAGCGGGAGGTTTCACAGATACGCAGTATTTT.

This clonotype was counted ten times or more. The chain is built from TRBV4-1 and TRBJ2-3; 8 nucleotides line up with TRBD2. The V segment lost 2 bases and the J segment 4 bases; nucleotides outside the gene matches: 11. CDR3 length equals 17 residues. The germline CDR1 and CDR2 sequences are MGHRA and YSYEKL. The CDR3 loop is CASSQTPLAGRADTQYF. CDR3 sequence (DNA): TGCGCCAGCAGCCAAACCCCTTTAGCGGGAAGGGCAGATACGCAGTATTTT.

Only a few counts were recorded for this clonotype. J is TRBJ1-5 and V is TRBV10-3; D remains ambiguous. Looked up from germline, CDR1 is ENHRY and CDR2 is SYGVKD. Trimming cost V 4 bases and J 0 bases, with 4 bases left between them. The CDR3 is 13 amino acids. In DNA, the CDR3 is TGTGCCATCAGTGGGGGTAGCAATCAGCCCCAGCATTTT. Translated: CAISGGSNQPQHF.

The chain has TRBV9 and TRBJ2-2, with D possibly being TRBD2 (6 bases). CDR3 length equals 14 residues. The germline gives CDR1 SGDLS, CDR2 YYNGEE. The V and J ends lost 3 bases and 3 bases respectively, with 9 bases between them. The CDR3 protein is CASSARLDTGELFF. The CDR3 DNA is TGTGCCAGCAGCGCCCGACTAGACACCGGGGAGCTGTTTTTT.

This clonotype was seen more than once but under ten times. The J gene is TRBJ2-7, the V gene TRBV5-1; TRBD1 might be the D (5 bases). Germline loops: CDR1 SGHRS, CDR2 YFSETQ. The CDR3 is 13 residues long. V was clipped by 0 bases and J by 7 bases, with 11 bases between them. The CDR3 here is CASSLDPTGEQYF. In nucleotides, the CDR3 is TGCGCCAGCAGCTTGGACCCTACAGGAGAGCAGTACTTC.